A selection of T cell receptor beta chains follows, all from one sample in a study of blood T cell repertoires in COVID-19. Method: immunoSEQ multiplex PCR; TCRdb's copy keeps in-frame clones and lacks some. The sample contains around 110,000 clones, roughly four fifths of which appear only once. The sample taken for sequencing was peripheral blood. The receptor source for this set is a man between 70 and 80 years old with acute or convalescent COVID-19. The CDR3 runs from the conserved cysteine through the conserved F or W. A D gene is named only where the DNA matches it firmly. Some rows have no size entry. The others give once, few or many, or a class for an expanded clone.

cdr3_nt	cdr3_aa	d_call	j_call	clone_size	v_call
TGTGCCAGCAGGGAGACAGGGGGCGGGTACAATGAGCAGTTCTTC	CASRETGGGYNEQFF	TRBD1	TRBJ2-1	.	TRBV6-5
TGTGCCAGCAGCGCTCAGGGGGATCCTAATGAAAAACTGTTTTTT	CASSAQGDPNEKLFF	TRBD1	TRBJ1-4	.	TRBV16
TGTGCCAGCTCACCGCAGGGGAATCAGCCCCAGCATTTT	CASSPQGNQPQHF	.	TRBJ1-5	.	TRBV18
TGTGCCAGCAGCGGAAACAGGAAGGGGGAGCAGTTCTTC	CASSGNRKGEQFF	.	TRBJ2-1	.	TRBV14
TGCGCCAGCAGCCTGGAGCTGAACGGCGGTACGCAGTATTTT	CASSLELNGGTQYF	.	TRBJ2-3	few	TRBV5-1
TGTGCCAGCAGCCCCCGACACACCTTACCTGAGCAGTTCTTC	CASSPRHTLPEQFF	.	TRBJ2-1	.	TRBV9
TGCGCCAGCAGCTTGGCCCCTAGCGCCGTGCAGACCCAGTACTTC	CASSLAPSAVQTQYF	.	TRBJ2-5	.	TRBV5-1
TGTGCCAGCAACCAGGGTACGAGGGGCTACACCTTC	CASNQGTRGYTF	.	TRBJ1-2	.	TRBV2
TGTGCCAGCAGCTGGGGAGGGGTGGACACTGAAGCTTTCTTT	CASSWGGVDTEAFF	.	TRBJ1-1	.	TRBV7-2
TGTGCCAGCAGCTTCGGAGACCCCGGGAATGAGCAGTTCTTC	CASSFGDPGNEQFF	.	TRBJ2-1	.	TRBV7-9
TGTGCCAGCAGTTTCGGGAGACTTTATGGCTACACCTTC	CASSFGRLYGYTF	.	TRBJ1-2	.	TRBV28
TGCGCCAGCAGCTGGACAGGGGGCTACGAGCAGTACTTC	CASSWTGGYEQYF	TRBD1	TRBJ2-7	.	TRBV5-1
TGTGCCAGCAGTGAAGCGCCAGGGGATACGCAGTATTTT	CASSEAPGDTQYF	.	TRBJ2-3	.	TRBV6-1
TGTGCCAGCACTCCCGGGACTTCCCACCCCCAGCATTTT	CASTPGTSHPQHF	.	TRBJ1-5	.	TRBV6-6
TGTGCCGTTAGGGAGTATCTCGTGAACACCGGGGAGCTGTTTTTT	CAVREYLVNTGELFF	.	TRBJ2-2	.	TRBV28
TGTGCCAGCAGCGGGTTTTGGGGAAGAGGGTATAATGAGCAGTTCTTC	CASSGFWGRGYNEQFF	.	TRBJ2-1	once	TRBV28
TGTGCCAGCAGTTCTGCTGGAAACACCATATATTTT	CASSSAGNTIYF	.	TRBJ1-3	.	TRBV28
TGTGCCAGCAGCAGGGGCCTCGATAGCAATCAGCCCCAGCATTTT	CASSRGLDSNQPQHF	.	TRBJ1-5	.	TRBV5-4
TGTGCCAGCAGTTTGAGTTACAATGAGCAGTTCTTC	CASSLSYNEQFF	.	TRBJ2-1	once	TRBV28
TGTGCCAGCTCACCAAGGACTAGCGGGGGGGAGTTCTCCTACAATGAGCAGTTCTTC	CASSPRTSGGEFSYNEQFF	TRBD2	TRBJ2-1	.	TRBV18
TGTGCCAGCAGTTTGCGGGAGAAATCAGGGGAGCTGTTTTTT	CASSLREKSGELFF	TRBD2	TRBJ2-2	.	TRBV6-2/TRBV6-3
TGTGCCAGTAAAACCCTCTTGCGGGGGAGTTACACCGGGGAGCTGTTTTTT	CASKTLLRGSYTGELFF	TRBD2	TRBJ2-2	.	TRBV19
TGTGCCAGCAGCCCCCATAATGAAAAACTGTTTTTT	CASSPHNEKLFF	.	TRBJ1-4	.	TRBV7-8
TGTGCCAGCACGGACAGGGGGCAACGGCCGAGCACAGATACGCAGTATTTT	CASTDRGQRPSTDTQYF	TRBD1	TRBJ2-3	.	TRBV28
TGTGCCAGCAGTGAAGGGACTAGCGGGGAAATCTTC	CASSEGTSGEIF	TRBD2	TRBJ2-7	.	TRBV6-1
TGTGCCAGCAGCCCTAGGGCCCAGGGAAACACTGAAGCTTTCTTT	CASSPRAQGNTEAFF	.	TRBJ1-1	.	TRBV9
TGTGCCAGCAGGAGGACAGGAAGGCTAAACTATGGCTACACCTTC	CASRRTGRLNYGYTF	TRBD1	TRBJ1-2	.	TRBV5-6
TGTGCCAGTAGTATAAATAGCTTCCCTAGCAATCAGCCCCAGCATTTT	CASSINSFPSNQPQHF	.	TRBJ1-5	.	TRBV19
TGCAGCGTTGGGGGGGTCGGCTCCAACACTGAAGCTTTCTTT	CSVGGVGSNTEAFF	.	TRBJ1-1	.	TRBV29-1
TGTGCCAGCAGTTATGCACAGGGCAAGCAGTACTTC	CASSYAQGKQYF	.	TRBJ2-7	.	TRBV12-3/TRBV12-4
TGTGCCAGCAGCCCAGTTAATAGACAGAACACTGAAGCTTTCTTT	CASSPVNRQNTEAFF	.	TRBJ1-1	.	TRBV3-1/TRBV3-2
TGTGCCAGCAGGATAGCAGGGGGCTACGAGCAGTACTTC	CASRIAGGYEQYF	TRBD1	TRBJ2-7	.	TRBV2
TGCGCCAGCGCTGCCGGGACTACCCTCGAGCAGTTCTTC	CASAAGTTLEQFF	TRBD2	TRBJ2-1	.	TRBV5-1
TGTGCCAGCAGTTACTCGGGACAGGGGGCAAGAGGCTACACCTTC	CASSYSGQGARGYTF	TRBD1	TRBJ1-2	.	TRBV6-5
TGCGCCAGCAGCTTGGCGGGGGACAGCCCCTACAATGAGCAGTTCTTC	CASSLAGDSPYNEQFF	.	TRBJ2-1	.	TRBV5-1
TGTGCCAGCAGCTTAGCACAGAGGAACACTGAAGCTTTCTTT	CASSLAQRNTEAFF	.	TRBJ1-1	.	TRBV7-9
TGCGCCAGCAGCCAAGGGACAGGGCTTTATTCACCCCTCCACTTT	CASSQGTGLYSPLHF	TRBD1	TRBJ1-6	few	TRBV4-1
TGTGCCAGCAGCGTAGTTGGGGGGACAGGTTCTTTGTTCTTC	CASSVVGGTGSLFF	TRBD1	TRBJ2-1	.	TRBV9
TGTGCCAGCCGCCCCGGGACAGCCTTAGAGCAGTACTTC	CASRPGTALEQYF	TRBD1	TRBJ2-7	.	TRBV12-3/TRBV12-4
TGCGCCAGCAGCCCATCGACAGGTTCCTCCTACGAGCAGTACTTC	CASSPSTGSSYEQYF	.	TRBJ2-7	.	TRBV5-1
TGTGCCAGCAGTTGGGACAGGGGCAAAGAGCAGTACTTC	CASSWDRGKEQYF	TRBD1	TRBJ2-7	.	TRBV27